The 6 T cell receptor beta chains listed next were all sequenced from one sample in a study of cytomegalovirus exposure and HLA in healthy donors. This PCR relied on a set of 60 Vbeta primers and 13 Jbeta primers. Sequenced by immunoSEQ multiplex PCR; TCRdb stores in-frame clones only, minus some. The data include roughly 110,000 clones; the top ten clones carry 3.5% to 4.5%. The sample comprised PBMCs. Receptors were obtained from a man aged 25 to 45 in good health and CMV-seronegative.

The genes are TRBV5-5 and TRBJ2-5; 13 bases are a match to TRBD2. CDR3 length: 16 amino acids. The germline CDR1 and CDR2 sequences are SGHKS and YYEKEE (reference sequence). Trimming cost V 2 bases and J 3 bases; bases outside gene matches: 4. CDR3: CASSFTSGGVKETQYF. CDR3 in DNA: TGTGCCAGCAGCTTCACTAGCGGGGGGGTAAAAGAGACCCAGTACTTC.

V is TRBV6-1 and J is TRBJ2-1; 8 bases match TRBD2. J lost 9 bases, V lost 4 bases, and 8 bases had no gene match. CDR1 and CDR2 (germline): MNHNS, SASEGT. The CDR3 is 14 amino acids. The CDR3 coding sequence is TGTGCCAGCAGTGGGGGACTAGTCCGACCTGAGCAGTTCTTC. It specifies CASSGGLVRPEQFF.

The gene calls are TRBV14 and TRBJ1-2, with D perhaps TRBD1 (6 bases). V dropped 0 bases and J dropped 2 bases, with 10 bases sitting between them. This CDR3 is 15 amino acids long. Germline lookup yields CDR1 SGHDN and CDR2 FVKESK. The CDR3 here is CASSQDAGANYGYTF. In nucleotides, the CDR3 is TGTGCCAGCAGCCAAGACGCGGGGGCGAACTATGGCTACACCTTC.

V usage is TRBV7-2 and J usage is TRBJ2-7; 10 positions agree with TRBD1. CDR1 is SGHTA, CDR2 FQGNSA, per germline. This CDR3 is built from 16 residues. Unmatched junction bases numbered 13, after V lost 5 bases and J lost 6 bases. DNA for the CDR3: TGTGCCAGCAGCCCCCTCCGGGACAGGGGATTTAGCGAGCAGTACTTC. Residues: CASSPLRDRGFSEQYF. Full variable domain (outside the CDR3, taken from reference TRBV7-2 and TRBJ2-7): GAGVSQSPSNKVTEKGKDVELRCDPISGHTALYWYRQSLGQGLEFLIYFQGNSAPDKSGLPSDRFSAERTGGSVSTLTIQRTQQEDSAVYLCASSPLRDRGFSEQYFGPGTRLTVT.

The V call is TRBV15, the J call TRBJ1-2; D ambiguous. Trimming took off 0 bases at V and 2 bases at J, with 10 bases between the two ends. The germline V gene has CDR1 LNHNV and CDR2 YYDKDF (reference sequence). The CDR3 length is 15 residues. Here the CDR3 DNA reads TGTGCCACCAGCAGAGATCGGGGAGGGAACTATGGCTACACCTTC. Translating gives CATSRDRGGNYGYTF.

V and J are TRBV9 and TRBJ2-1, with TRBD2 identical over 16 bases. The V gene end was trimmed by 4 bases and the J gene end by 7 bases; junction bases not matched to a gene: 8. This CDR3 spans 17 amino acids. Per the germline V gene, CDR1 is SGDLS and CDR2 is YYNGEE. CDR3 in amino acids: CASSPYPGLAGGNEQFF. The CDR3 region has the DNA TGTGCCAGCAGCCCCTACCCGGGACTAGCGGGGGGGAATGAGCAGTTCTTC.